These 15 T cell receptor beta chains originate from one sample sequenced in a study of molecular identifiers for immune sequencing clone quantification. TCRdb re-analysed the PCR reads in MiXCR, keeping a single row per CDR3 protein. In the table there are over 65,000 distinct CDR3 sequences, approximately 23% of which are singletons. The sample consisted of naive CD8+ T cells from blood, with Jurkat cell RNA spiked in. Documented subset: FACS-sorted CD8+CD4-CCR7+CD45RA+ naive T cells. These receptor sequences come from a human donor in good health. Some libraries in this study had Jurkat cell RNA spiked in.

The CDR3 sequence is CSARGTSGPSYEQYF. The CDR3 nucleotides read TGCAGTGCTAGAGGGACTAGCGGGCCATCCTACGAGCAGTACTTC. This sequence joins TRBV20-1 and TRBJ2-7; 11 nucleotides agree with TRBD2. After removal of 1 base from V and 1 base from J, the junction contained 3 bases not matched to a gene. This CDR3 region has 15 residues. CDR1 DFQATT and CDR2 SNEGSKA come from the germline V gene (reference sequence).

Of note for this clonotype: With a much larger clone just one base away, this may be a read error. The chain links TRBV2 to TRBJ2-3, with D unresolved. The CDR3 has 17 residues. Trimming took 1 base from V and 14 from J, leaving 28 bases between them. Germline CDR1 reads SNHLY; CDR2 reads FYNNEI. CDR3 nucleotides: TGTGCCAGCAGTGAAGGGTGGTCTTACGAACTTACGGGCCAGTTGTATTTT. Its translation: CASSEGWSYELTGQLYF.

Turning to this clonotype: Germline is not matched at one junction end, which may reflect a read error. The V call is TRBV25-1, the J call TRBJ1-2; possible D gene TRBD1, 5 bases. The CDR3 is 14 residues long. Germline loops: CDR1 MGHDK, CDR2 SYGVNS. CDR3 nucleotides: TGTGCCAGCAGTGAATGGGGGGTTGACTACGGCTACACCTTC. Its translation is CASSEWGVDYGYTF.

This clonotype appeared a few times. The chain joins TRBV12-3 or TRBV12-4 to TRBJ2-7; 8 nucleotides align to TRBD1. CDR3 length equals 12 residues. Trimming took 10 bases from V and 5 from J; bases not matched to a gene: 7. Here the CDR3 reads CATGQGVHEQYF. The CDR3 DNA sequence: TGTGCCACCGGACAGGGCGTCCACGAGCAGTACTTC.

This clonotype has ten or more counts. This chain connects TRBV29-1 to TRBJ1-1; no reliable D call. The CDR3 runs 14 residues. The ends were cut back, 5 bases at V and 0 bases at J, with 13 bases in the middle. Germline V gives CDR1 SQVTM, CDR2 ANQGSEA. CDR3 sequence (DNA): TGCAGCGTTATTCCCCGAGGCTTGAACACTGAAGCTTTCTTT. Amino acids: CSVIPRGLNTEAFF.

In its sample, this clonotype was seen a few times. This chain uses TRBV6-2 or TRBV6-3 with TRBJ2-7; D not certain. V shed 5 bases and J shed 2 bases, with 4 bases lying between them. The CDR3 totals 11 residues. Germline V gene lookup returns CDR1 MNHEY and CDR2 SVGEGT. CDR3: CASSGTYEQYF. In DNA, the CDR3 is TGTGCCAGCAGTGGGACCTACGAGCAGTACTTC.

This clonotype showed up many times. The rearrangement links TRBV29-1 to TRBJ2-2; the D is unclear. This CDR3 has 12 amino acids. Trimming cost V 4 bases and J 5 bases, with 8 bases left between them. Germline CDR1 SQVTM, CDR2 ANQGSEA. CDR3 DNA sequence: TGCAGCGTTGTTTCTGGGACCGGGGAGCTGTTTTTT. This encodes CSVVSGTGELFF.

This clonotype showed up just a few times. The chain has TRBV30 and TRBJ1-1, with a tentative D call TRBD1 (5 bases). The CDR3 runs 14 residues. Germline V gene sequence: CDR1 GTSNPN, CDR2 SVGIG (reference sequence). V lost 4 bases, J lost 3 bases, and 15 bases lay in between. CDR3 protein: CAWNRWGRDTEAFF. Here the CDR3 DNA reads TGTGCCTGGAATCGATGGGGGAGGGACACTGAAGCTTTCTTT.

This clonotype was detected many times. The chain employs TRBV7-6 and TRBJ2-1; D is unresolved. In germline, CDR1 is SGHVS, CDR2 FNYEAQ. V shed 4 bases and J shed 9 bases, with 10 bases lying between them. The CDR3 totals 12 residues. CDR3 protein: CASSSGRGEQFF. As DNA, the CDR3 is TGTGCCAGCAGCTCCGGACGCGGTGAGCAGTTCTTC.

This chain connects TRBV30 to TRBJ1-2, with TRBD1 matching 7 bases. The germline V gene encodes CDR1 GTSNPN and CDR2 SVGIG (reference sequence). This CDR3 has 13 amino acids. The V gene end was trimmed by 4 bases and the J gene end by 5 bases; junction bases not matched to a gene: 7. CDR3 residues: CAWITGTAYGYTF. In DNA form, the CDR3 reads TGTGCCTGGATCACCGGGACAGCGTATGGCTACACCTTC.

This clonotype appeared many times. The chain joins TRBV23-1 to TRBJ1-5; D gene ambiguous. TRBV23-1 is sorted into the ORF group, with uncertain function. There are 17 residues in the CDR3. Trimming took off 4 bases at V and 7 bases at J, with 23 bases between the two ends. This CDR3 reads CASSLEVRQTIEQPQHF. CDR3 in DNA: TGCGCCAGCAGTCTTGAAGTCAGGCAGACGATAGAGCAGCCCCAGCATTTT.

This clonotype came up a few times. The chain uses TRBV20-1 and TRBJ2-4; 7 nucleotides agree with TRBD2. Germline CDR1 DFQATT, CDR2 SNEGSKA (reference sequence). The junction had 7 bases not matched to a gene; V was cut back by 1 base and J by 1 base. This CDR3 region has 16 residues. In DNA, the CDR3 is TGCAGTGCTAGAGCCGGACTAGAGGGGGCCAAAAACATTCAGTACTTC. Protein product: CSARAGLEGAKNIQYF.

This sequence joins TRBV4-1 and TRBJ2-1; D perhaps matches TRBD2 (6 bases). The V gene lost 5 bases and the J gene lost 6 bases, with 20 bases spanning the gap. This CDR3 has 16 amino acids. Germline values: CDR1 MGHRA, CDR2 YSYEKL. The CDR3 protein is CASSEILALSGNEQFF. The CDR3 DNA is TGCGCCAGCAGCGAGATACTAGCTCTCTCCGGCAATGAGCAGTTCTTC.

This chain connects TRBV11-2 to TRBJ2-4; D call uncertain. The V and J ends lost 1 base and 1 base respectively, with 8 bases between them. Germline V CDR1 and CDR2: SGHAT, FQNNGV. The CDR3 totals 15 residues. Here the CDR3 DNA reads TGTGCCAGCAGCTTAGCTGGTCAGGCCAAAAACATTCAGTACTTC. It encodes CASSLAGQAKNIQYF. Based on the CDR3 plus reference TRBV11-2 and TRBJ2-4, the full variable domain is EAGVAQSPRYKIIEKRQSVAFWCNPISGHATLYWYQQILGQGPKLLIQFQNNGVVDDSQLPKDRFSAERLKGVDSTLKIQPAKLEDSAVYLCASSLAGQAKNIQYFGAGTRLSVL.

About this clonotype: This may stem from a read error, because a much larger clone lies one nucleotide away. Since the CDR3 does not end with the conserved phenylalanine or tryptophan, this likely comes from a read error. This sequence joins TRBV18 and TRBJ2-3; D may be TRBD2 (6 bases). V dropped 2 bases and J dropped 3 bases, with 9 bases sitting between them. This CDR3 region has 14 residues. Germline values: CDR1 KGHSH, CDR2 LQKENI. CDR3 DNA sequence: TGTGCCAGCTCACCAGGGGCGGGGACAGATACGCAGTATTCT. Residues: CASSPGAGTDTQYS.